The 30 T cell receptor beta chains below were found in one sample sequenced in a study of STAT5B mutations in CD4+ large granular lymphocyte leukemia. Profiled with immunoSEQ multiplex PCR; TCRdb holds only in-frame clones, not every one. The data show under 35,000 clones, around 71% seen once. The source material was CD4+ T cells from blood buffy coats. The receptors come from a human donor in good health.

The chain has TRBV25-1 and TRBJ1-5; D is ambiguous. The germline V and J ends were trimmed by 2 bases and 7 bases, with 12 bases remaining between them. The germline gives CDR1 MGHDK, CDR2 SYGVNS. CDR3 length: 14 residues. The CDR3 loop reads CASSESPAGQPQHF. The CDR3 nucleotides read TGTGCCAGCAGTGAAAGCCCCGCCGGGCAGCCCCAGCATTTT.

The rearrangement uses TRBV5-5 and TRBJ1-5; a possible D gene is TRBD1 (6 bases). V lost 2 bases and J lost 3, with 12 bases in between. This CDR3 is built from 15 residues. Germline assignment: CDR1 SGHKS and CDR2 YYEKEE (reference sequence). The CDR3 DNA reads TGTGCCAGCAGCTTCAACAGGGCTATCAATCAGCCCCAGCATTTT. Residues: CASSFNRAINQPQHF.

This clone was detected a few times. The gene calls are TRBV6-5 and TRBJ1-6; tentatively, D is TRBD1 (5 bases). CDR1 and CDR2 from the germline V gene are MNHEY and SVGAGI. The CDR3 is made up of 14 amino acids. V was shortened by 6 bases and J by 5 bases, with 11 bases between the two germline ends. The CDR3 bases are TGTGCCAGCAGCGGCGGGGCCCATAATTCACCCCTCCACTTT. Translated, it gives CASSGGAHNSPLHF.

The gene calls are TRBV9 and TRBJ1-5; D is unclear. V was clipped by 4 bases and J by 2 bases, with 10 bases between them. This CDR3 comprises 14 residues. CDR1 and CDR2 (germline): SGDLS, YYNGEE. CDR3 loop: CASSPAGRNQPQHF. The CDR3 bases are TGTGCCAGCAGCCCCGCCGGGCGCAATCAGCCCCAGCATTTT. Together with reference TRBV9 and TRBJ1-5, the CDR3 gives the full variable domain: DSGVTQTPKHLITATGQRVTLRCSPRSGDLSVYWYQQSLDQGLQFLIQYYNGEERAKGNILERFSAQQFPDLHSELNLSSLELGDSALYFCASSPAGRNQPQHFGDGTRLSIL.

This chain uses TRBV5-1 with TRBJ2-1; TRBD2 aligns across 10 bases. The germline V gene has CDR1 SGHRS and CDR2 YFSETQ. Trimming took 0 bases from V and 2 from J; bases not matched to a gene: 11. This CDR3 is built from 19 residues. The CDR3 spells CASSLEGTSDWWAYNEQFF. The CDR3 coding sequence is TGCGCCAGCAGCTTGGAAGGGACTAGCGACTGGTGGGCCTACAATGAGCAGTTCTTC.

The V and J genes are TRBV4-1 and TRBJ2-2; TRBD2 agrees at 10 bases. Germline CDR1 is MGHRA and CDR2 is YSYEKL. CDR3 length: 18 residues. The J segment lost 1 base and the V segment lost 0 bases, leaving 5 bases of the junction unmatched. The CDR3 sequence is CASSQDLGLAVNTGELFF. Here the CDR3 DNA reads TGCGCCAGCAGCCAAGATCTAGGACTAGCGGTGAACACCGGGGAGCTGTTTTTT.

In DNA form, the CDR3 reads TGTGCCAGCAGCCAGCTTATAGCGGGGGGTTACACCGGGGAGCTGTTTTTT. Translated, it gives CASSQLIAGGYTGELFF. The chain joins TRBV5-6 to TRBJ2-2, with 10 bases matching TRBD2. Losses at the gene ends were 4 bases for V and 3 bases for J; bases not matched to a gene: 9. CDR1 and CDR2 (germline): SGHDT, YYEEEE. The CDR3 totals 17 residues.

The rearrangement links TRBV5-4 to TRBJ1-2; D uncertain. There are 13 residues in the CDR3. The germline CDR1 and CDR2 sequences are SGHNT and YYREEE (reference sequence). The V end was cut by 3 bases, the J end by 1 base, with 7 bases between. The CDR3 reads CASSSGDNYGYTF. The CDR3 DNA sequence: TGTGCCAGCAGCTCGGGAGATAACTATGGCTACACCTTC.

CDR3 nucleotide sequence: TGTGCCAGCAGTCCCCCGGGCAGTCTCTCTGGAAACACCATATATTTT. Residues: CASSPPGSLSGNTIYF. The chain is built from TRBV28 and TRBJ1-3; D remains unclear. CDR1 is MDHEN, CDR2 SYDVKM, per germline. This CDR3 has 16 amino acids. The V gene lost 5 bases and the J gene lost 0 bases, with 14 bases spanning the gap.

V is TRBV7-9 and J is TRBJ2-5; 15 nucleotides line up with TRBD2. J lost 1 base, V lost 4 bases, and 10 bases had no gene match. CDR1 is SEHNR, CDR2 FQNEAQ, per germline (reference sequence). The CDR3 length is 19 residues. The CDR3 DNA is TGTGCCAGCAGCTCTCCCGGGACTAGCGGGGGGCCCTCCCAAGAGACCCAGTACTTC. It yields the protein CASSSPGTSGGPSQETQYF.

The gene calls are TRBV6-6 and TRBJ1-2; tentative D call: TRBD1 (5 bases). Germline V lookup: CDR1 MNHNY, CDR2 SVGAGI (reference sequence). The CDR3 is 14 residues long. V lost 7 bases, J lost 12 bases, and 24 bases lay in between. The CDR3 DNA is TGTGCCAGCACCCTCGACAGAGTAGTCGGATGGGACACCTTC. Its protein product is CASTLDRVVGWDTF.

This clone was counted a few times. V is TRBV5-5 and J is TRBJ1-4, with a tentative D call TRBD1 (6 bases). The germline gives CDR1 SGHKS, CDR2 YYEKEE (reference sequence). Trimming removed 0 bases from V and 8 bases from J, with 8 bases in between. The CDR3 sequence is 13 residues long. The CDR3 nucleotides are TGTGCCAGCAGCTTGGCAGGGGAGGAAAAACTGTTTTTT. Amino acids: CASSLAGEEKLFF.

The chain couples TRBV30 to TRBJ2-5; D uncertain. The end of the DNA is better explained by TRBJ2-7, so the J call may be wrong. Germline CDR1 reads GTSNPN; CDR2 reads SVGIG (reference sequence). The CDR3 runs 12 residues. The CDR3, as DNA: TGTGCCTGGAGATACAAGAGCTACGAGCAGTACTTC. It specifies CAWRYKSYEQYF.

This chain links TRBV5-4 with TRBJ2-3; D might be TRBD1 (6 bases). This CDR3 is 14 amino acids long. Germline CDR1 reads SGHNT; CDR2 reads YYREEE (reference sequence). V was clipped by 0 bases and J by 2 bases, with 7 bases between them. CDR3 amino acids: CASSLDRATDTQYF. The DNA for the CDR3 is TGTGCCAGCAGCTTGGACAGGGCCACAGATACGCAGTATTTT.

The rearrangement joins TRBV7-2 to TRBJ2-1; D gene uncertain. The germline gives CDR1 SGHTA, CDR2 FQGNSA. This CDR3 contains 15 residues. Trimming removed 2 bases from V and 3 bases from J, with 11 bases in between. The CDR3 sequence: CASSLLGLNYNEQFF. Written as DNA, the CDR3 is TGTGCCAGCAGCTTATTAGGCTTAAACTACAATGAGCAGTTCTTC.

The rearrangement uses TRBV19 and TRBJ2-3; no clear D gene. Germline CDR1 is LNHDA and CDR2 is SQIVND (reference sequence). The CDR3 totals 13 residues. V dropped 3 bases and J dropped 6 bases, with 10 bases sitting between them. CDR3 nucleotides: TGTGCCAGTAGTATCCTAGGTGGGGATACGCAGTATTTT. Its translation: CASSILGGDTQYF.

This chain connects TRBV27 to TRBJ2-2; D gene uncertain. There are 13 residues in the CDR3. CDR1 and CDR2 (germline): MNHEY, SMNVEV (reference sequence). Trimming removed 5 bases at V and 8 bases at J, with 12 bases between. CDR3 protein: CASSPKVWGELFF. CDR3 bases: TGTGCCAGCAGTCCCAAGGTGTGGGGGGAGCTGTTTTTT.

V and J are TRBV1 and TRBJ2-3; the table's D call, TRBD2, was not checked against the DNA. TRBV1 is assigned pseudogene status. CDR3 length: 16 residues. The CDR3 here is CTSSRPGRYSTDTQYF. The CDR3 DNA reads as TGCACCAGCAGCAGACCGGGGAGGTACTCCACAGATACGCAGTATTTT.

The rearrangement uses TRBV11-2 and TRBJ1-2; D uncertain. The germline V and J ends were trimmed by 1 base and 7 bases, with 13 bases remaining between them. CDR3 length equals 14 residues. Germline loops: CDR1 SGHAT, CDR2 FQNNGV. Here the CDR3 DNA reads TGTGCCAGCAGCTTAGCCTTCAAACGTGGTGGCTACACCTTC. This encodes CASSLAFKRGGYTF.

This chain joins TRBV6-1 and TRBJ1-1, with a weak D call TRBD1 (5 bases). CDR1 and CDR2 from the germline V gene are MNHNS and SASEGT. The V end lost 5 bases, the J end lost 3 bases, and 13 bases lay between the germline ends. The CDR3 contains 14 residues. The CDR3 here is CASSSDRVDTEAFF. As DNA, the CDR3 is TGTGCCAGCAGTTCCGACAGAGTTGACACTGAAGCTTTCTTT.

CDR3 residues: CASSRGSGGPYEQYF. The CDR3 region has the DNA TGTGCCAGCAGCCGGGGGAGCGGAGGGCCCTACGAGCAGTACTTC. The J gene is TRBJ2-7, the V gene TRBV27; D might be TRBD2 (6 bases). CDR1 MNHEY and CDR2 SMNVEV come from the germline V gene (reference sequence). The CDR3 is made up of 15 amino acids. With 6 bases removed from V and 2 bases from J, the gap between germline ends came to 17 bases.

The gene calls are TRBV28 and TRBJ1-6; D is ambiguous. CDR1 is MDHEN, CDR2 SYDVKM, per germline. CDR3 length: 14 residues. With 7 bases removed from V and 4 bases from J, the gap between germline ends came to 11 bases. The CDR3 sequence is CASTVNGYNSPLHF. For the CDR3, the DNA is TGTGCCAGCACCGTCAATGGTTATAATTCACCCCTCCACTTT.

V gene TRBV5-6 combines with J gene TRBJ2-5; no clear D gene. Looked up from germline, CDR1 is SGHDT and CDR2 is YYEEEE. V shed 2 bases and J shed 1 base, with 9 bases lying between them. The length of the CDR3 is 14 residues. The DNA of the CDR3 is TGTGCCAGCAGCTTTCCCCTCAGCCAAGAGACCCAGTACTTC. This sequence encodes CASSFPLSQETQYF.

This rearrangement joins TRBV9 to TRBJ2-3; possibly TRBD2 for D (6 bases). The CDR3 is 16 residues long. Trimming removed 0 bases at V and 7 bases at J, with 18 bases between. Germline V lookup: CDR1 SGDLS, CDR2 YYNGEE. The CDR3 nucleotides are TGTGCCAGCAGCGTAGACTCCGGGACGGAGGGATATACGCAGTATTTT. This sequence encodes CASSVDSGTEGYTQYF.

J is TRBJ2-4 and V is TRBV15; 9 bases line up with TRBD2. V lost 0 bases, J lost 0 bases, and 12 bases stayed unmatched. CDR1 and CDR2 (germline): LNHNV, YYDKDF (reference sequence). This CDR3 spans 20 amino acids. CDR3 loop: CATSRDRLAGSLLAKNIQYF. In DNA form, the CDR3 reads TGTGCCACCAGCAGAGATAGGCTAGCGGGGAGTCTTCTAGCCAAAAACATTCAGTACTTC.

The gene calls are TRBV28 and TRBJ1-1, with 9 positions matching TRBD1. The germline CDR1 and CDR2 sequences are MDHEN and SYDVKM. Trimming cost V 3 bases and J 2 bases; bases outside gene matches: 1. This CDR3 has 14 residues. CDR3 loop: CASSLGQGNTEAFF. CDR3 DNA sequence: TGTGCCAGCAGTTTGGGACAGGGAAACACTGAAGCTTTCTTT.

The chain joins TRBV7-2 to TRBJ1-1; D gene unclear. V was trimmed by 5 bases and J by 9 bases, leaving 22 bases between them. The CDR3 is 15 residues long. The germline gives CDR1 SGHTA, CDR2 FQGNSA. The CDR3 DNA reads TGTGCCAGCAGCCGACAACAGATTGATGTGCGTAAAGCTTTCTTT. Translation: CASSRQQIDVRKAFF.

This clone has only one observation. J is TRBJ2-3 and V is TRBV5-1, with D possibly matching TRBD2 (7 bases). CDR1 is SGHRS and CDR2 is YFSETQ in the germline V gene. V was pared by 4 bases and J by 0 bases, with 15 bases between. The CDR3 has 16 amino acids. CDR3 protein: CASSERGAGSTDTQYF. CDR3 sequence (DNA): TGCGCCAGCAGCGAACGGGGGGCGGGTAGCACAGATACGCAGTATTTT.

The chain recombines TRBV7-2 with TRBJ1-3, with a weak D call TRBD1 (5 bases). The V end lost 4 bases, the J end lost 5 bases, and 6 bases lay between the germline ends. Germline V gene sequence: CDR1 SGHTA, CDR2 FQGNSA. The CDR3 contains 12 residues. This CDR3 is CASSWDRNTIYF. CDR3 coding DNA: TGTGCCAGCAGCTGGGACCGAAACACCATATATTTT.

The chain couples TRBV16 to TRBJ2-7; TRBD1 matches at 10 bases. Germline V gives CDR1 KGHSY, CDR2 FQNENV. V lost 2 bases and J lost 3; bases outside the gene matches: 4. The CDR3 covers 15 residues. CDR3 nucleotide sequence: TGTGCCAGCAGCCAACTAGGACAGGGGGACTACGAGCAGTACTTC. Translating it yields CASSQLGQGDYEQYF.